This is a list of T cell receptor beta chains from one sample in a study of shared clonotypes between healthy human individuals. Using immunoSEQ multiplex PCR, the repertoire was profiled, and TCRdb retains in-frame clones only, with some absent. The sample carries about 730,000 clones, roughly 72% recorded once. The sample taken for sequencing was memory CD4+ T cells sorted from blood. These receptors were taken from a woman in her twenties or thirties in good health. Both conserved end residues are part of each CDR3. Fields, in order: V gene, CDR3 length, CDR3 protein.

V: TRBV11-2
length: 15
CDR3: CASSPVRSINYGYTF

V: TRBV7-9
length: 13
CDR3: CASSLGAGWGYTF

V: TRBV5-5
length: 13
CDR3: CASTLTAYNEQFF

V: TRBV30
length: 11
CDR3: CAWSVPGKLFF

V: TRBV28
length: 16
CDR3: CASSSKSAGSYNEQFF

V: TRBV28
length: 18
CDR3: CASSYPHEGTEIDYEQYF

V: TRBV27
length: 15
CDR3: CASSPLAGYRHTIYF

V: TRBV5-4
length: 19
CDR3: CASSLALGGALMNTGELFF

V: TRBV6-6
length: 12
CDR3: CASSPGSYEQYF

V: TRBV11-2
length: 15
CDR3: CASSFREGVQETQYF

V: TRBV13
length: 13
CDR3: CASRRVFATEAFF

V: TRBV5-1
length: 20
CDR3: CASSFQLGTGLAGEIYEQYF

V: TRBV2
length: 16
CDR3: CASVLTGAPPADTQYF

V: TRBV6-1
length: 15
CDR3: CASSVIRQGGETQYF

V: TRBV15
length: 15
CDR3: CATSSRGQAHQPQHF

V: TRBV5-6
length: 14
CDR3: CASSYRTENYGYTF

V: TRBV6-1
length: 13
CDR3: CASTTSGQETQYF

V: TRBV19
length: 14
CDR3: CASLGAPGANVLTF

V: TRBV7-9
length: 17
CDR3: CASSSSWTSGTTYEQYF

V: TRBV19
length: 15
CDR3: CASGQGTEGNTEAFF

V: TRBV14
length: 15
CDR3: CASSLLAGGRNEQFF

V: TRBV7-2
length: 12
CDR3: CASSFLRYEQYF

V: TRBV7-9
length: 12
CDR3: CASSLKYNEQFF